The 28 T cell receptor beta chains given below trace back to one sample, sequenced in a study of blood T cell repertoires in COVID-19. This table comes from immunoSEQ multiplex PCR, and its TCRdb copy is limited to in-frame clones, with some not included. In the table there are some 80,000 clones, roughly 86% of which are singletons. The sample was peripheral blood. The receptors originated from a man older than 75 with active or convalescent COVID-19.

CDR3 sequence (DNA): TGTGCCAGCAGCGTAGTTAACAGCATGAACACTGAAGCTTTCTTT. Residues: CASSVVNSMNTEAFF. The chain combines TRBV9 with TRBJ1-1, with D hard to call. Trimming removed 0 bases at V and 0 bases at J, with 9 bases between. The CDR3 runs 15 residues. Germline lookup yields CDR1 SGDLS and CDR2 YYNGEE.

The chain combines TRBV5-1 with TRBJ1-6, with D maybe TRBD1 (5 bases). The CDR3 length is 16 residues. CDR1 and CDR2 from the germline V gene are SGHRS and YFSETQ. The V end lost 4 bases, the J end lost 7 bases, and 18 bases lay between the germline ends. This CDR3 reads CASSGASSLRNSPLHF. CDR3 in DNA: TGCGCCAGCAGCGGGGCCTCCTCCCTGAGGAATTCACCCCTCCACTTT. The complete variable domain, with remaining parts taken from reference TRBV5-1 and TRBJ1-6, reads KAGVTQTPRYLIKTRGQQVTLSCSPISGHRSVSWYQQTPGQGLQFLFEYFSETQRNKGNFPGRFSGRQFSNSRSEMNVSTLELGDSALYLCASSGASSLRNSPLHFGNGTRLTVT.

V is TRBV5-1 and J is TRBJ1-1, with D hard to call. The CDR3 spans 13 residues. Germline V CDR1 and CDR2: SGHRS, YFSETQ. With 0 bases removed from V and 6 bases from J, the gap between germline ends came to 9 bases. CDR3 bases: TGCGCCAGCAGCTTGGCCGGGGTGGCTGAAGCTTTCTTT. Translation gives CASSLAGVAEAFF.

The genes are TRBV5-1 and TRBJ1-2; 9 bases agree with TRBD1. The germline CDR1 and CDR2 sequences are SGHRS and YFSETQ. With 4 bases clipped from V and 2 bases from J, the junction kept 12 bases outside the gene matches. The CDR3 sequence is 17 residues long. This chain's CDR3 is CASSGTPPGQGNYGYTF. The DNA for the CDR3 is TGCGCCAGCAGCGGAACCCCACCGGGACAGGGAAACTATGGCTACACCTTC.

This chain uses TRBV7-6 with TRBJ1-1; D is unresolved. The germline CDR1 and CDR2 sequences are SGHVS and FNYEAQ. Trimming stripped 3 bases from V and 1 base from J, with 12 bases between. This CDR3 region has 15 residues. The CDR3 protein is CASSFSYPGNTEAFF. The CDR3, as DNA: TGTGCCAGCAGCTTTTCGTACCCAGGGAACACTGAAGCTTTCTTT.

The chain joins TRBV7-2 to TRBJ1-4, with a tentative D call TRBD1 (6 bases). V was shortened by 4 bases and J by 0 bases, with 21 bases between the two germline ends. This CDR3 is built from 19 residues. Germline V gene sequence: CDR1 SGHTA, CDR2 FQGNSA. The CDR3 region has the DNA TGTGCCAGCAGCTCCATTGCGGGGGGGCCCCTCACAACTAATGAAAAACTGTTTTTT. It codes for CASSSIAGGPLTTNEKLFF.

This chain joins TRBV4-1 and TRBJ1-3; no firm D call. Looked up from germline, CDR1 is MGHRA and CDR2 is YSYEKL. With 1 base removed from V and 2 bases from J, the gap between germline ends came to 9 bases. This CDR3 is 15 amino acids long. DNA of the CDR3: TGCGCCAGCAGCCAAGGAACGGTACCTGGAAACACCATATATTTT. Translated: CASSQGTVPGNTIYF.

V gene TRBV5-1 combines with J gene TRBJ2-1, with D perhaps TRBD1 (5 bases). CDR1 and CDR2 (germline): SGHRS, YFSETQ. The CDR3 covers 12 residues. Trimming pared 5 bases from V and 7 bases from J, leaving 10 bases between. CDR3 in amino acids: CASRGVGNEQFF. The CDR3 DNA reads as TGCGCCAGCAGAGGGGTTGGGAATGAGCAGTTCTTC.

The chain has TRBV25-1 and TRBJ2-7; tentatively, D is TRBD2 (5 bases). The V gene lost 7 bases and the J gene lost 8 bases, with 18 bases spanning the gap. In germline, CDR1 is MGHDK, CDR2 SYGVNS. The CDR3 contains 13 residues. CDR3 protein: CASTLRDPRKQYV. CDR3 bases: TGTGCCAGCACGCTGAGGGATCCACGAAAGCAGTACGTC.

V and J are TRBV27 and TRBJ2-3; TRBD2 matches at 7 bases. The CDR3 loop spans 23 amino acids. The germline CDR1 and CDR2 sequences are MNHEY and SMNVEV (reference sequence). The V gene end was trimmed by 1 base and the J gene end by 2 bases; junction bases not matched to a gene: 27. In DNA, the CDR3 is TGTGCCAGCAGTTTATTAGGGCGAGGCGGCGGGAGAGCCGAGATAGGGTTCACAGATACGCAGTATTTT. As protein: CASSLLGRGGGRAEIGFTDTQYF.

This clone was detected once. The chain combines TRBV24-1 with TRBJ2-5; 7 positions match TRBD1. J gave up 0 bases and V 4 bases, and 7 bases lay outside the gene matches. The CDR3 totals 16 residues. CDR1 and CDR2 (germline): KGHDR, SFDVKD. The CDR3 DNA follows: TGTGCCACCAGTGACCGAAGGGGGCTGTACCAAGAGACCCAGTACTTC. This translates into CATSDRRGLYQETQYF.

The chain couples TRBV15 to TRBJ2-1; perhaps TRBD2 as D (6 bases). V lost 0 bases and J lost 7, with 13 bases in between. The CDR3 contains 15 residues. Germline V gene sequence: CDR1 LNHNV, CDR2 YYDKDF (reference sequence). Here the CDR3 DNA reads TGTGCCACCAGCAGAGATTCCGGGAGAGGTAATGAGCAGTTCTTC. Translation gives CATSRDSGRGNEQFF.

The chain joins TRBV7-2 to TRBJ2-3; a weak D match, TRBD1 (6 bases). The CDR3 length is 16 residues. Per germline, CDR1 SGHTA and CDR2 FQGNSA. With 1 base removed from V and 0 bases from J, the gap between germline ends came to 11 bases. In DNA, the CDR3 is TGTGCCAGCAGCTTAGAAGCGGACAGCAGCACAGATACGCAGTATTTT. The encoded protein is CASSLEADSSTDTQYF.

The chain employs TRBV19 and TRBJ2-3; no firm D call. CDR1 is LNHDA, CDR2 SQIVND, per germline (reference sequence). The CDR3 is 12 amino acids. V lost 7 bases and J 5 bases, leaving 10 bases between the germline ends. This CDR3 reads CASTNRRDTQYF. The CDR3 DNA follows: TGTGCCAGTACCAATAGGAGAGATACGCAGTATTTT.

The CDR3 DNA sequence: TGCGCCAGCAGCCAAGGGACCGCGGGGGGTAGAGGGAACACTGAAGCTTTCTTT. Its protein product is CASSQGTAGGRGNTEAFF. The chain employs TRBV4-1 and TRBJ1-1, with TRBD1 as a possible D gene (5 bases). V was trimmed by 1 base and J by 1 base, leaving 19 bases between them. CDR1 and CDR2 from the germline V gene are MGHRA and YSYEKL. This CDR3 has 18 amino acids.

In this sample, this clone turned up a few times. The rearrangement uses TRBV28 and TRBJ1-1, with D uncertain. CDR3 size: 12 residues. V gave up 3 bases and J gave up 10 bases, with 12 bases separating them. Germline V lookup: CDR1 MDHEN, CDR2 SYDVKM. In nucleotides, the CDR3 is TGTGCCAGCAGTTTCCCAACTGGTCGAGCTTTCTTT. Its protein is CASSFPTGRAFF.

The CDR3 here is CASSLGQGRDEKLFF. The CDR3 DNA is TGCGCCAGCAGCTTGGGACAGGGACGGGACGAAAAACTGTTTTTT. This chain connects TRBV5-1 to TRBJ1-4, with 7 bases that match TRBD1. V was pared by 0 bases and J by 8 bases, with 7 bases of the junction left unmatched. The V gene's germline CDR1 is SGHRS and CDR2 YFSETQ. The CDR3 contains 15 residues.

The chain uses TRBV10-2 and TRBJ1-6; 7 bases match TRBD1. The length of the CDR3 is 14 residues. The germline V gene has CDR1 WSHSY and CDR2 SAAADI. V was pared by 6 bases and J by 7 bases, with 6 bases of the junction left unmatched. CDR3 sequence (DNA): TGCGCCAGCAGAGCTGACAGGGCGAATTCACCCCTCCACTTT. It encodes CASRADRANSPLHF.

This clone has only one observation. This chain joins TRBV7-8 and TRBJ2-3, with D possibly matching TRBD2 (6 bases). The V end was cut by 1 base, the J end by 2 bases, with 10 bases between. The CDR3 is 15 amino acids. From germline, CDR1 is SGHVS and CDR2 FQNEAQ. The CDR3, as DNA: TGTGCCAGCAGCTTAGGGCCGGGGGTCACAGATACGCAGTATTTT. Amino acids: CASSLGPGVTDTQYF.

The chain has TRBV5-4 and TRBJ1-2; tentative D call: TRBD1 (5 bases). The length of the CDR3 is 14 residues. The V and J ends lost 0 bases and 7 bases respectively, with 13 bases between them. From germline, CDR1 is SGHNT and CDR2 YYREEE (reference sequence). The CDR3: CASSLVGSGGGYTF. The CDR3, as DNA: TGTGCCAGCAGCTTGGTAGGCTCCGGGGGTGGCTACACCTTC.

This chain joins TRBV7-2 and TRBJ1-6, with D hard to call. Germline lookup yields CDR1 SGHTA and CDR2 FQGNSA. The CDR3 loop spans 12 amino acids. V was clipped by 5 bases and J by 10 bases, with 9 bases between them. The CDR3 loop reads CASSLSPSPLHF. The DNA for the CDR3 is TGTGCCAGCAGCCTTAGCCCGTCACCCCTCCACTTT.

The chain joins TRBV5-1 to TRBJ1-5; D not resolved. The germline gives CDR1 SGHRS, CDR2 YFSETQ. Trimming took off 0 bases at V and 4 bases at J, with 8 bases between the two ends. The CDR3 sequence is 14 residues long. CDR3 region: CASSLDTLNQPQHF. CDR3 nucleotide sequence: TGCGCCAGCAGCTTGGACACCTTGAATCAGCCCCAGCATTTT. The full variable domain, in which reference TRBV5-1 and TRBJ1-5 provide the parts outside the CDR3, is KAGVTQTPRYLIKTRGQQVTLSCSPISGHRSVSWYQQTPGQGLQFLFEYFSETQRNKGNFPGRFSGRQFSNSRSEMNVSTLELGDSALYLCASSLDTLNQPQHFGDGTRLSIL.

In this sample, this clone turned up once. V usage is TRBV3-1 (or the pseudogene TRBV3-2) and J usage is TRBJ2-2; D gene unclear. CDR3 length: 13 amino acids. The V gene's germline CDR1 is LGHDT and CDR2 YNNKEL (reference sequence). Trimming took 1 base from V and 4 from J, leaving 4 bases between them. The CDR3 spells CASSQAGTGELFF. The CDR3 DNA sequence: TGTGCCAGCAGCCAAGCCGGCACCGGGGAGCTGTTTTTT.

The rearrangement links TRBV5-1 to TRBJ1-2; D might be TRBD1 (6 bases). The V end was cut by 4 bases, the J end by 7 bases, with 20 bases between. Germline-derived CDR1 and CDR2 are SGHRS and YFSETQ. The CDR3 contains 15 residues. In nucleotides, the CDR3 is TGCGCCAGCAGCCCGGGGGGGGGCGGATCGTTTGGCTACACCTTC. Its translation is CASSPGGGGSFGYTF.

This clone turned up a few times. This rearrangement joins TRBV5-1 to TRBJ2-5; a possible D gene is TRBD2 (6 bases). The V and J ends lost 4 bases and 1 base respectively, with 11 bases between them. The CDR3 covers 14 residues. CDR1 is SGHRS and CDR2 is YFSETQ in the germline V gene. The CDR3 sequence is CASSLVGGQETQYF. Written as DNA, the CDR3 is TGCGCCAGCAGCCTTGTGGGGGGCCAAGAGACCCAGTACTTC.

V and J are TRBV29-1 and TRBJ1-1, with 10 bases matching TRBD1. This CDR3 has 13 residues. Germline V CDR1 and CDR2: SQVTM, ANQGSEA. V was clipped by 4 bases and J by 5 bases; unmatched bases: 4. Here the CDR3 DNA reads TGCAGCGTTGCCGGGACAGGGGATACTGAAGCTTTCTTT. Amino acid sequence: CSVAGTGDTEAFF.

The rearrangement links TRBV7-3 to TRBJ2-3; 7 positions match TRBD2. Germline lookup yields CDR1 SGHTA and CDR2 FQGTGA. This CDR3 contains 16 residues. Losses at the gene ends were 5 bases for V and 0 bases for J; bases not matched to a gene: 8. The CDR3 loop is CASSPLSGASTDTQYF. CDR3 nucleotide sequence: TGTGCCAGCAGCCCCTTAAGCGGGGCTAGCACAGATACGCAGTATTTT.

In regard to this clone: This sample also contains other DNA sequences that code for the same CDR3. The CDR3 loop is CASSLGGRADTQYF. In DNA, the CDR3 is TGCGCCAGCAGCTTGGGGGGGCGAGCCGATACGCAGTATTTT. V gene TRBV5-1 combines with J gene TRBJ2-3, with D maybe TRBD1 (6 bases). Between the trimmed V and J ends, which lost 0 bases and 6 bases, there was a span of 11 bases. From germline, CDR1 is SGHRS and CDR2 YFSETQ. This CDR3 spans 14 amino acids.